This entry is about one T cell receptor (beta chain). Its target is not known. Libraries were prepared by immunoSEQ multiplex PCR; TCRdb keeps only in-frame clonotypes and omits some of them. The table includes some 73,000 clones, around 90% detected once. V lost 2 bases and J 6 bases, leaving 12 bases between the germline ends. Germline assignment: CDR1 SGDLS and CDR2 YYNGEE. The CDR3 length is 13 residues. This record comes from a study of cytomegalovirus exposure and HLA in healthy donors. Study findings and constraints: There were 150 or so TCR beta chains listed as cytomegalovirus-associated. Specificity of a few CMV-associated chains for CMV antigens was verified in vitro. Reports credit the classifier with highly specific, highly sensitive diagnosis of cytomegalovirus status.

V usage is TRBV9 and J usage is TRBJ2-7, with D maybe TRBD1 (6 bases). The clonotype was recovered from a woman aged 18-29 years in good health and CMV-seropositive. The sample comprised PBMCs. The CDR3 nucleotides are TGTGCCAGCAGCGTTGGGGGCAAGGCCGAGCAGTACTTC. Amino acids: CASSVGGKAEQYF.